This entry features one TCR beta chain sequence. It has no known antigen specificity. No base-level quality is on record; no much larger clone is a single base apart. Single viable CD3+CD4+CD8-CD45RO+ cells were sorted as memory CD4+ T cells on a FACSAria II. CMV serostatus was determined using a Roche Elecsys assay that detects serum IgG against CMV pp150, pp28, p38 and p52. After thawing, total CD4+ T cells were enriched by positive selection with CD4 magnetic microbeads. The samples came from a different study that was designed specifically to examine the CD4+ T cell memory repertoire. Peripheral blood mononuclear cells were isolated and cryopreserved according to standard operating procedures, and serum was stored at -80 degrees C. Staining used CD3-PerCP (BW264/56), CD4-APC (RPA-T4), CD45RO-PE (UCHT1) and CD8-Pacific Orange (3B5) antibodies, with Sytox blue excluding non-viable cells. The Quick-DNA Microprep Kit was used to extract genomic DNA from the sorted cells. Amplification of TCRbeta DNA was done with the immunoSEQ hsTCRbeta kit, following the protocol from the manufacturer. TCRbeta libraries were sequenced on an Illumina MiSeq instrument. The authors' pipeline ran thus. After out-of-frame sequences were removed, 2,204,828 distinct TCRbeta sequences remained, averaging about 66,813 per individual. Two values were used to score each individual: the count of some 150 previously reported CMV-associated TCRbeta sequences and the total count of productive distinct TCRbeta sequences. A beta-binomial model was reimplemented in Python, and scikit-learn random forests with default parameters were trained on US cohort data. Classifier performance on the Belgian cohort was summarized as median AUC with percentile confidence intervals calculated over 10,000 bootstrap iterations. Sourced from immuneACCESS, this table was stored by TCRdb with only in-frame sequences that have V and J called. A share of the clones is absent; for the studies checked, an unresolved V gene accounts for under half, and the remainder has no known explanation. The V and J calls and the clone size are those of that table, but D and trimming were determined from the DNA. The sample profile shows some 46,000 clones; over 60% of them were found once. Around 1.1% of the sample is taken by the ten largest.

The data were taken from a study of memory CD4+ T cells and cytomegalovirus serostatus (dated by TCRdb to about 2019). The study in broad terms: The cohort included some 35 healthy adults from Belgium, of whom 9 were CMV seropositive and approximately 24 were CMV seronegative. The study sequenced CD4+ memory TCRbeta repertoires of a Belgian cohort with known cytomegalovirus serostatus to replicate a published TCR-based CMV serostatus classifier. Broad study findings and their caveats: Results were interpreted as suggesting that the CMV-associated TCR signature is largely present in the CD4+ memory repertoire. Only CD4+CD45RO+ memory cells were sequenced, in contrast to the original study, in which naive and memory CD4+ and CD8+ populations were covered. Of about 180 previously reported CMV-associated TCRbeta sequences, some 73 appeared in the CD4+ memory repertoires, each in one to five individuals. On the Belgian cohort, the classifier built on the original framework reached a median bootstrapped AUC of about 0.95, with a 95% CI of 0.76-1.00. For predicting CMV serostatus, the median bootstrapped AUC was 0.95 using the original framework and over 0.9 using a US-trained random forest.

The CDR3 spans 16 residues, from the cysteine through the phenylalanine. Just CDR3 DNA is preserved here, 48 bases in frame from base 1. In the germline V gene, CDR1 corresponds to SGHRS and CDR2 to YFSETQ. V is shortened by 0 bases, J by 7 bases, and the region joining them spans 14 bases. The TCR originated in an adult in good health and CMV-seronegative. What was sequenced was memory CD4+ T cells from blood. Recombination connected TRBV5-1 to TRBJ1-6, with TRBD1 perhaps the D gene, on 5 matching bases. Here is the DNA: TGCGCCAGCAGCTTGGCTCCAGGGATAAGGAATTCACCCCTCCACTTT. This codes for CASSLAPGIRNSPLHF.